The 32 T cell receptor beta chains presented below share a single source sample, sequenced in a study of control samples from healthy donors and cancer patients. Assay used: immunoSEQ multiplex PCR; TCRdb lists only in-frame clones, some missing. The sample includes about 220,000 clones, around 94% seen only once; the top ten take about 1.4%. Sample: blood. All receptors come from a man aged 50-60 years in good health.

The CDR3 region has the DNA TGTGCCAGCAGCGAGCGTGGGCAGCCCCAGCATTTT. Residues: CASSERGQPQHF. The chain recombines TRBV11-2 with TRBJ1-5; D is unresolved. This CDR3 spans 12 amino acids. Germline assignment: CDR1 SGHAT and CDR2 FQNNGV. Deletions cut 5 bases from V and 7 bases from J, with 9 bases between.

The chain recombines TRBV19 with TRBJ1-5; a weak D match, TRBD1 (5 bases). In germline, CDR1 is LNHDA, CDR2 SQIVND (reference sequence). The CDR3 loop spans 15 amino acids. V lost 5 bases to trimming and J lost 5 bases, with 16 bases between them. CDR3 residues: CASSPTGRDHQPQHF. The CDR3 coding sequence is TGTGCCAGTAGTCCTACAGGCAGGGACCATCAGCCCCAGCATTTT.

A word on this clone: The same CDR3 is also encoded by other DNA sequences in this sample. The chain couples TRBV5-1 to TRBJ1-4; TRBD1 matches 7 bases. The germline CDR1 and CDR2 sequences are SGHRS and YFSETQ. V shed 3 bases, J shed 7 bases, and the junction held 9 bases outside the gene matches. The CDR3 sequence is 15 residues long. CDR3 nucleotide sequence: TGCGCCAGCAGCTCGCAGGGGCAGGGGGGTGAAAAACTGTTTTTT. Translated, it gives CASSSQGQGGEKLFF.

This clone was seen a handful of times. This CDR3 is CASSHISMGISYEQYF. In DNA, the CDR3 is TGTGCCAGCAGCCACATCTCGATGGGGATCTCCTACGAGCAGTACTTC. The chain joins TRBV14 to TRBJ2-7; no clear D. Per germline, CDR1 SGHDN and CDR2 FVKESK. The CDR3 consists of 16 residues. Trimming pared 3 bases from V and 0 bases from J, leaving 15 bases between.

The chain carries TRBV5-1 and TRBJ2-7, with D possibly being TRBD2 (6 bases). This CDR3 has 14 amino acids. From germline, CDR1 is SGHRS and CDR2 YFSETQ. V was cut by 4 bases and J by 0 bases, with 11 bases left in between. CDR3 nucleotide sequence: TGCGCCAGCAGCGCCCAGGGACTCTCCTACGAGCAGTACGTC. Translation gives CASSAQGLSYEQYV.

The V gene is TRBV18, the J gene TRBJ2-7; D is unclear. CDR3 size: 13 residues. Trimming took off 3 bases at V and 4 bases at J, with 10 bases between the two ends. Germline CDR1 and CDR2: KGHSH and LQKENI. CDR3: CASSPTWGYEQYV. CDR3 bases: TGTGCCAGCTCACCGACGTGGGGTTACGAGCAGTACGTC.

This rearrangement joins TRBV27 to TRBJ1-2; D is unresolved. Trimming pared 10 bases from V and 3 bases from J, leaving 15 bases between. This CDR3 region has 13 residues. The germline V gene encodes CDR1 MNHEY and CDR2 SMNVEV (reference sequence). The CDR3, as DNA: TGTGCCACGCGGACGGGATTGGACTATGGCTACACCTTC. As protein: CATRTGLDYGYTF.

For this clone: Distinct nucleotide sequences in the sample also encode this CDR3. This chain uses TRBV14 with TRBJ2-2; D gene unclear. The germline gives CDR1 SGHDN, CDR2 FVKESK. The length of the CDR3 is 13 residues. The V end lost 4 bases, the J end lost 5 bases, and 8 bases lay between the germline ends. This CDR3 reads CASSPRVTGELFF. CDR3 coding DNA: TGTGCCAGCAGCCCTAGGGTGACCGGGGAGCTGTTTTTT.

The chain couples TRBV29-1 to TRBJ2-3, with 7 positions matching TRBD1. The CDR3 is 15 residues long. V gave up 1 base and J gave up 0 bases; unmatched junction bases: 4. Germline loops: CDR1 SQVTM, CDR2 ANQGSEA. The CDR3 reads CSVEATGPSTDTQYF. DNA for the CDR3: TGCAGCGTTGAAGCGACAGGGCCAAGCACAGATACGCAGTATTTT.

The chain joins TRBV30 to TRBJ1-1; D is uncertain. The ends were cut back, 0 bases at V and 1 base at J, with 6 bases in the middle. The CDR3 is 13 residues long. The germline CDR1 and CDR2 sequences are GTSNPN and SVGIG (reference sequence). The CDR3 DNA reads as TGTGCCTGGAGTGTTTCCGCGAACACTGAAGCTTTCTTT. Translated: CAWSVSANTEAFF.

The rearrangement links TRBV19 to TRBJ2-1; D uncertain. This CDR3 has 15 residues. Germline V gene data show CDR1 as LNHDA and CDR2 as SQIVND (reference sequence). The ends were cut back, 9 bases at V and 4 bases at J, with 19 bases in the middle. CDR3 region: CASRTGSNIYNEQFF. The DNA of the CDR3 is TGTGCCAGCCGAACCGGGTCAAACATATACAATGAGCAGTTCTTC. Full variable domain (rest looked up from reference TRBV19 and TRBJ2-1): DGGITQSPKYLFRKEGQNVTLSCEQNLNHDAMYWYRQDPGQGLRLIYYSQIVNDFQKGDIAEGYSVSREKKESFPLTVTSAQKNPTAFYLCASRTGSNIYNEQFFGPGTRLTVL.

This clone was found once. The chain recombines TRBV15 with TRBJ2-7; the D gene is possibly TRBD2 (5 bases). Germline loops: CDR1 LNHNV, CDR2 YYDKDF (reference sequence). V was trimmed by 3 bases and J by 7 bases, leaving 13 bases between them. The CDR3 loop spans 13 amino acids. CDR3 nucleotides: TGTGCCACCAGCAGTCAAACTGGGAGTGAGCAGTACGTC. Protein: CATSSQTGSEQYV.

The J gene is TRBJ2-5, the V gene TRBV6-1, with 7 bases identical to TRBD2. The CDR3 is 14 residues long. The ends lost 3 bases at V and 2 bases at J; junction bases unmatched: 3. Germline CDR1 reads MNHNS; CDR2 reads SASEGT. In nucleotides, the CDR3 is TGTGCCAGCAGTGAGGGAGCGGGGCAAGAGACCCAGTACTTC. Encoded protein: CASSEGAGQETQYF.

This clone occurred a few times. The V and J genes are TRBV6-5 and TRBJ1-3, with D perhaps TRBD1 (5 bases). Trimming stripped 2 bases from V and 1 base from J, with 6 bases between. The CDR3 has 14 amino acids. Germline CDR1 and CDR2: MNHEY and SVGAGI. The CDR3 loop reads CASSYQGSGNTIYF. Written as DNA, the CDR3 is TGTGCCAGCAGTTACCAGGGATCTGGAAACACCATATATTTT.

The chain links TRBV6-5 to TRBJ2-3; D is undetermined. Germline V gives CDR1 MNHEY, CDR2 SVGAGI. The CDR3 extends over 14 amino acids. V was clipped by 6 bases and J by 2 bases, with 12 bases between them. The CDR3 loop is CASSGPVYTDTQYF. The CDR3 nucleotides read TGTGCCAGCAGCGGACCGGTTTACACAGATACGCAGTATTTT.

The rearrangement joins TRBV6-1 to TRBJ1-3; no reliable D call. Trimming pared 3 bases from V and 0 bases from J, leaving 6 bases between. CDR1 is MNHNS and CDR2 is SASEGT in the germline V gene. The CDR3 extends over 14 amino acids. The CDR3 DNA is TGTGCCAGCAGTGACAGAGTCTCTGGAAACACCATATATTTT. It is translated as CASSDRVSGNTIYF.

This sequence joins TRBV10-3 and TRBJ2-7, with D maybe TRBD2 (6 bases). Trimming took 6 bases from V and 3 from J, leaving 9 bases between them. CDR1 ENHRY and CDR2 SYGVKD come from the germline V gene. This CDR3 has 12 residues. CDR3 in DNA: TGTGCCATCAGCCAGACTAGCTACGAGCAGTACGTC. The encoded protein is CAISQTSYEQYV.

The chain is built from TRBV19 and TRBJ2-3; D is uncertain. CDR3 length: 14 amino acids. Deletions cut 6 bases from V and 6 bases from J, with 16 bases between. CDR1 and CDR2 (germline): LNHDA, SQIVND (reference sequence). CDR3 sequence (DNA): TGTGCCAGTAGCCTAGGGTCCGTAGGTGATACGCAGTATTTT. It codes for CASSLGSVGDTQYF.

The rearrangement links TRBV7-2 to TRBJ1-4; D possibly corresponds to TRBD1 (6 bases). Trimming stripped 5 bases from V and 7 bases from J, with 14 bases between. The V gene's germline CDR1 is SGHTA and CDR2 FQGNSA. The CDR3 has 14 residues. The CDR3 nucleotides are TGTGCCAGCAGCCGGACAGTGGAGACTGAAAAACTGTTTTTT. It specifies CASSRTVETEKLFF.

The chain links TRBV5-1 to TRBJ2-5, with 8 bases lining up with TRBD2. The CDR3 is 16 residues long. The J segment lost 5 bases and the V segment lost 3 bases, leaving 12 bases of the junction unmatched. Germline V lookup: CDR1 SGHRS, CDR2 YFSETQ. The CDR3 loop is CASSYGAAGGGETQYF. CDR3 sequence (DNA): TGCGCCAGCAGCTATGGAGCGGCGGGGGGAGGCGAGACCCAGTACTTC.

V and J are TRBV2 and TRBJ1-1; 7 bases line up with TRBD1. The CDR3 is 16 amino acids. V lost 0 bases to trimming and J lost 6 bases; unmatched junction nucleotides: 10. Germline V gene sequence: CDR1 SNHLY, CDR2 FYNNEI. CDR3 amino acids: CASSEAAGQPRAEAFF. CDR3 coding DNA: TGTGCCAGCAGTGAAGCAGCGGGACAGCCTCGCGCTGAAGCTTTCTTT.

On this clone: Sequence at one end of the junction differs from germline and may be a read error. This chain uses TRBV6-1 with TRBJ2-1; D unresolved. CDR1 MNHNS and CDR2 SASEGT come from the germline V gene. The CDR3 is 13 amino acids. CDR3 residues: CASRESSYNEQFF. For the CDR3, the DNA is TGTGCCAGCCGTGAGAGCTCCTACAATGAGCAGTTCTTC.

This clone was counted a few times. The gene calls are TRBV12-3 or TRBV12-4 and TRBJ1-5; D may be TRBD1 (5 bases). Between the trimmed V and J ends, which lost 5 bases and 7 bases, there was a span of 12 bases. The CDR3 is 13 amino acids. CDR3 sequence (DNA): TGTGCCAGCAGTCCATTCTGGGACCAGCCCCAGCATTTT. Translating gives CASSPFWDQPQHF.

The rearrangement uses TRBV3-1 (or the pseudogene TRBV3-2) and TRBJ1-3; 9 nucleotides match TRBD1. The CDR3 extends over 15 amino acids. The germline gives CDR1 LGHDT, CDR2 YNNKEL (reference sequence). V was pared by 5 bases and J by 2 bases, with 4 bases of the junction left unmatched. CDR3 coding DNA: TGTGCCAGCAGCTCGCGACAGGGGGCTGGAAACACCATATATTTT. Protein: CASSSRQGAGNTIYF.

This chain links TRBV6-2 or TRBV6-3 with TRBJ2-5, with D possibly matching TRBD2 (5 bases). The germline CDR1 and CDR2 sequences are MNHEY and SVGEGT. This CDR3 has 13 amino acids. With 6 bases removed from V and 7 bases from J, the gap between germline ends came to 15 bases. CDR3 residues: CASSRLDEGTQYF. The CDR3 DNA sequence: TGTGCCAGCAGCCGGCTCGATGAGGGGACCCAGTACTTC.

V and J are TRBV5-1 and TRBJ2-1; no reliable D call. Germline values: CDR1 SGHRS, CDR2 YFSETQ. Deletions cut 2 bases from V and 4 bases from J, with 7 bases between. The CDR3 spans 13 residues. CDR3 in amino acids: CASSFEGYNEQFF. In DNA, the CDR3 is TGCGCCAGCAGCTTTGAAGGGTACAATGAGCAGTTCTTC.

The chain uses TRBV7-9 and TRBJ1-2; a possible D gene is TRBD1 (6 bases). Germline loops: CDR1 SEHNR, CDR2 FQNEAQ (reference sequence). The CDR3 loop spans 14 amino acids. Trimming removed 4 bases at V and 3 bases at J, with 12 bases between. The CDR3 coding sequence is TGTGCCAGCAGCTGGGGGCATACAGACTATGGCTACACCTTC. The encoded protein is CASSWGHTDYGYTF.

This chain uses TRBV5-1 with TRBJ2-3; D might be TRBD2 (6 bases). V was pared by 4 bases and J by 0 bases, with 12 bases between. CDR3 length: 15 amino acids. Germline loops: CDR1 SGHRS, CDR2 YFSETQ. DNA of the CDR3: TGCGCCAGCAGCCCCACCGGGACTAGCACAGATACGCAGTATTTT. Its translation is CASSPTGTSTDTQYF.

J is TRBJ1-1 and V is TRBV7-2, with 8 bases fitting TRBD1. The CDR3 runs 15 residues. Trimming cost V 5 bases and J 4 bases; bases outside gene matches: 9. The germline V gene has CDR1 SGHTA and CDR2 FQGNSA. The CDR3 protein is CASSPQTGASTEAFF. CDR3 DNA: TGTGCCAGCAGCCCCCAGACAGGGGCGTCCACTGAAGCTTTCTTT.

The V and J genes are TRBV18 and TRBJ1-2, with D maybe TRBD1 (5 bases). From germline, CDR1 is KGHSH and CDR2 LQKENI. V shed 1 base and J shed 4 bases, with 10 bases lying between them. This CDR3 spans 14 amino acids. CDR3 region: CASSPRDSPYGYTF. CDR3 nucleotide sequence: TGTGCCAGCTCACCACGTGACAGTCCCTATGGCTACACCTTC.

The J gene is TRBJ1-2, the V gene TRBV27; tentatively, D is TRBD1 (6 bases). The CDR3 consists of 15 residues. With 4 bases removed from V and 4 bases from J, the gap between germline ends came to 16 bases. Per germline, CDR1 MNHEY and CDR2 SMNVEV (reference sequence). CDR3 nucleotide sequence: TGTGCCAGCAGTTCTACAGGGTCCCAGCTCTATGGCTACACCTTC. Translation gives CASSSTGSQLYGYTF.

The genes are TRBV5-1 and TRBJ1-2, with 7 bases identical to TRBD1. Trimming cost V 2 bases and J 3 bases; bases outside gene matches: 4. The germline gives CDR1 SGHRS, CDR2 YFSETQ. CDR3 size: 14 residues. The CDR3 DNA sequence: TGCGCCAGCAGCTTTTACGGGACAGACTATGGCTACACCTTC. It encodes CASSFYGTDYGYTF.